Presented here are 8 T cell receptor beta chains from one specimen sequenced in a study of blood T cell repertoires in COVID-19. Sequenced by immunoSEQ multiplex PCR; TCRdb stores in-frame clones only, minus some. Of 250,000 or so clones detected, about 90% appear once; the ten largest clones hold 3% to 3.5%. The sequenced material came from PBMCs or T cells enriched from blood (not recorded which). These receptors all come from a middle-aged woman who had been exposed to COVID-19.

This chain uses TRBV7-2 with TRBJ1-4, with TRBD1 identical over 7 bases. CDR3 length: 14 residues. The V gene's germline CDR1 is SGHTA and CDR2 FQGNSA. V was pared by 5 bases and J by 7 bases, with 7 bases of the junction left unmatched. The CDR3, as DNA: TGTGCCAGCAGCCCCGGACAGGCTGGTGAAAAACTGTTTTTT. It translates to CASSPGQAGEKLFF.

This rearrangement joins TRBV19 to TRBJ2-5, with 9 bases fitting TRBD1. There are 15 residues in the CDR3. From germline, CDR1 is LNHDA and CDR2 SQIVND (reference sequence). Trimming cost V 5 bases and J 5 bases; bases outside gene matches: 9. CDR3 nucleotide sequence: TGTGCCAGTAGTTCGCCGGGACAGGGAGGGGAGACCCAGTACTTC. Translating gives CASSSPGQGGETQYF.

The V and J genes are TRBV5-1 and TRBJ2-2, with 8 bases aligning to TRBD2. Germline CDR1 SGHRS, CDR2 YFSETQ. The junction had 8 bases not matched to a gene; V was cut back by 1 base and J by 6 bases. This CDR3 has 16 amino acids. The CDR3 bases are TGCGCCAGCAGCTTGCGGTCGCGGGGGGAATCCGGGGAGCTGTTTTTT. Translation: CASSLRSRGESGELFF.

The J gene is TRBJ1-6, the V gene TRBV6-5; D might be TRBD1 (5 bases). The germline gives CDR1 MNHEY, CDR2 SVGAGI. The CDR3 is 16 amino acids. V was shortened by 4 bases and J by 10 bases, with 20 bases between the two germline ends. CDR3 sequence reads: CASSFQTVGFGSPLHF. Here the CDR3 DNA reads TGTGCCAGCAGTTTCCAGACAGTAGGGTTTGGGTCACCCCTCCACTTT.

V is TRBV6-2 or TRBV6-3 and J is TRBJ2-4; 10 bases are shared with TRBD2. V dropped 6 bases and J dropped 7; count of bases not matched to a gene: 9. CDR1 and CDR2 (germline): MNHEY, SVGEGT. The CDR3 is made up of 15 amino acids. CDR3 DNA: TGTGCCAGCAGCAGCCCTAGCGGGGGCGCCAACATTCAGTACTTC. It encodes CASSSPSGGANIQYF.

V gene TRBV5-6 combines with J gene TRBJ1-1; no clear D. With 0 bases removed from V and 11 bases from J, the gap between germline ends came to 11 bases. The CDR3 is 12 residues long. Germline V gives CDR1 SGHDT, CDR2 YYEEEE. The CDR3 spells CASSLERVGAFF. DNA for the CDR3: TGTGCCAGCAGCTTGGAGAGGGTTGGGGCTTTCTTT.

This rearrangement joins TRBV6-5 to TRBJ1-2; a weak D match, TRBD1 (5 bases). Deletions cut 11 bases from V and 4 bases from J, with 17 bases between. The CDR3 has 13 amino acids. Germline V CDR1 and CDR2: MNHEY, SVGAGI. CDR3 loop: CASVTPGLYGYTF. The CDR3 nucleotides are TGTGCCTCTGTTACGCCGGGACTCTATGGCTACACCTTC.

The chain carries TRBV19 and TRBJ1-2; no clear D. The CDR3 contains 12 residues. Deletions cut 11 bases from V and 1 base from J, with 11 bases between. CDR1 and CDR2 from the germline V gene are LNHDA and SQIVND (reference sequence). CDR3 region: CAALSNNYGYTF. The DNA for the CDR3 is TGTGCCGCCCTAAGTAATAACTATGGCTACACCTTC.